This T cell receptor (beta chain) was sequenced for a study of T cell repertoires in aging, cancer and after chemotherapy. Study conclusions and caveats: In cancer patients, declining TCR diversity with age involved lost richness and lost evenness. Median generation probability rose over the chemotherapy interval in each cancer cohort, suggesting rebound thymic output. Immunological memory after chemotherapy cannot be judged from the repertoire data.

In regard to this clonotype: What it binds is unknown.

With 3 bases removed from V and 3 bases from J, the gap between germline ends came to 15 bases. Germline CDR1 and CDR2: MRHNA and SNTAGT. The CDR3 runs to 16 residues. The template was genomic DNA from peripheral blood, not RNA. Rearranged V-D-J TRB sequences were amplified with a mixed TRB-A/B primer pool. TCRdb reanalysed the multiplex PCR reads using MiXCR and keeps one entry per CDR3 protein. The sample records some 6,100 distinct CDR3 sequences, less than 35% being singletons. This receptor was identified in a human donor with a blood cancer. The sample comprised blood. J is TRBJ1-5 and V is TRBV6-4; D unclear. Written as DNA, the CDR3 is TGTGCCAGCAGTGAAGCGCTTGGGGTCCCCAATCAGCCCCAGCATTTT. This translates into CASSEALGVPNQPQHF.